The 10 T cell receptor beta chains below come from one sample, sequenced in a study of blood T cell repertoires in COVID-19. Data came from immunoSEQ multiplex PCR; TCRdb stores just in-frame clones and leaves some out. The sample lists around 250,000 clones, 65% to 90% occurring once. The sequenced material came from PBMCs or T cells enriched from blood (not recorded which). These receptors came from a woman aged 45-65 years with acute COVID-19.

The chain is built from TRBV2 and TRBJ2-7, with D possibly being TRBD2 (7 bases). The germline CDR1 and CDR2 sequences are SNHLY and FYNNEI. There are 16 residues in the CDR3. The V end was cut by 4 bases, the J end by 0 bases, with 16 bases between. The CDR3 region has the DNA TGTGCCAGCAGTGTCGCGGGGGCCTTGAGCTCCTACGAGCAGTACTTC. Translated: CASSVAGALSSYEQYF.

The CDR3 DNA is TGTGCCAGTAGTAAGGCGGACTACAACACAGATACGCAGTATTTT. Translating it yields CASSKADYNTDTQYF. The rearrangement uses TRBV19 and TRBJ2-3; possible D gene TRBD2, 6 bases. V lost 4 bases, J lost 2 bases, and 13 bases lay in between. The CDR3 extends over 15 amino acids. The germline CDR1 and CDR2 sequences are LNHDA and SQIVND (reference sequence).

A single count supports this clone. The chain recombines TRBV11-2 with TRBJ2-3, with 9 bases identical to TRBD2. V shed 5 bases and J 1 base; nucleotides not matched to a gene: 4. This CDR3 is 15 amino acids long. Germline CDR1 SGHAT, CDR2 FQNNGV. CDR3 in DNA: TGTGCCAGCAGCCCGATAGCGGGGGGCACAGATACGCAGTATTTT. As protein: CASSPIAGGTDTQYF.

The chain carries TRBV6-5 and TRBJ1-1, with 8 bases fitting TRBD1. Looked up from germline, CDR1 is MNHEY and CDR2 is SVGAGI. With 4 bases clipped from V and 6 bases from J, the junction kept 10 bases outside the gene matches. The CDR3 is 15 residues long. This CDR3 is CASSSLLDRGAEAFF. CDR3 DNA: TGTGCCAGCAGTTCCCTACTCGACAGGGGCGCTGAAGCTTTCTTT.

The chain links TRBV6-2 or TRBV6-3 to TRBJ2-7, with 13 bases identical to TRBD2. Germline CDR1 is MNHEY and CDR2 is SVGEGT. Trimming removed 6 bases from V and 6 bases from J; junction bases left unmatched: 8. This CDR3 comprises 15 residues. The CDR3 DNA reads as TGTGCCAGCAGCTCAGCCACTAGCGGGGGGGCCGAGCAGTACTTC. It yields the protein CASSSATSGGAEQYF.

The gene calls are TRBV18 and TRBJ2-1; TRBD2 agrees at 12 bases. CDR1 KGHSH and CDR2 LQKENI come from the germline V gene. V was pared by 0 bases and J by 5 bases, with 2 bases of the junction left unmatched. The CDR3 extends over 16 amino acids. Here the CDR3 reads CASSPPRTSGNNEQFF. CDR3 in DNA: TGTGCCAGCTCACCACCTCGGACTAGCGGGAACAATGAGCAGTTCTTC.

This clone was seen only a few times. The gene calls are TRBV14 and TRBJ1-1, with D perhaps TRBD1 (5 bases). This CDR3 comprises 14 residues. V was cut by 1 base and J by 6 bases, with 12 bases left in between. CDR1 SGHDN and CDR2 FVKESK come from the germline V gene. This CDR3 reads CASSQVGLGAEAFF. Written as DNA, the CDR3 is TGTGCCAGCAGCCAAGTTGGACTAGGGGCTGAAGCTTTCTTT.

The CDR3 protein is CAWSILRGAGGYTF. The CDR3 bases are TGTGCCTGGAGTATCCTCCGAGGGGCGGGAGGCTACACCTTC. The chain recombines TRBV30 with TRBJ1-2, with TRBD1 as a possible D gene (5 bases). The V gene lost 2 bases and the J gene lost 8 bases, with 18 bases spanning the gap. The CDR3 is 14 residues long. From germline, CDR1 is GTSNPN and CDR2 SVGIG (reference sequence).

CDR3 residues: CASSPDLYNEQFF. CDR3 DNA: TGTGCCAGCTCACCCGACTTATACAATGAGCAGTTCTTC. V usage is TRBV18 and J usage is TRBJ2-1, with D uncertain. V gave up 3 bases and J gave up 4 bases, with 7 bases separating them. The length of the CDR3 is 13 residues. The germline V gene has CDR1 KGHSH and CDR2 LQKENI.

The chain links TRBV6-5 to TRBJ1-4, with 8 bases identical to TRBD1. This CDR3 is built from 15 residues. Germline V gene data show CDR1 as MNHEY and CDR2 as SVGAGI. Losses at the gene ends were 2 bases for V and 7 bases for J; bases not matched to a gene: 6. CDR3 bases: TGTGCCAGCAGTTACGGACAGGGTTGGGGTGAAAAACTGTTTTTT. Its protein product is CASSYGQGWGEKLFF.